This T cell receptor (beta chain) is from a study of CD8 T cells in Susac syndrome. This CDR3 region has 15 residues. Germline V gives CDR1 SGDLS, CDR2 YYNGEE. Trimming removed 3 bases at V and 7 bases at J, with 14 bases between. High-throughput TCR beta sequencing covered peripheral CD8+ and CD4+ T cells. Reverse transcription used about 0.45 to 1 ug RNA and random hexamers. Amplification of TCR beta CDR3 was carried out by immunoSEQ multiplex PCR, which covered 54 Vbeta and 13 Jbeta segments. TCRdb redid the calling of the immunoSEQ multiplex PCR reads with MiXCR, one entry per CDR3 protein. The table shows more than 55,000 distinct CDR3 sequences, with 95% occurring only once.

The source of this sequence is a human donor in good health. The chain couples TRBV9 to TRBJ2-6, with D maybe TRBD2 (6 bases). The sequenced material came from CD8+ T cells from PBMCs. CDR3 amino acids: CASSDGGISANVLTF. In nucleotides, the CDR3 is TGTGCCAGCAGCGACGGAGGGATAAGTGCCAACGTCCTGACTTTC. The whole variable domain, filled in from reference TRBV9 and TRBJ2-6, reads DSGVTQTPKHLITATGQRVTLRCSPRSGDLSVYWYQQSLDQGLQFLIQYYNGEERAKGNILERFSAQQFPDLHSELNLSSLELGDSALYFCASSDGGISANVLTFGAGSRLTVL.